The clone carrying this T cell receptor beta chain occurred many times. Specified time point: newly diagnosed GD, antithyroid drugs for less than 3 months. Generation of the TCR library employed RNA extracted from PBMCs. This sample stems from a study of regulatory T cells in long-lasting Graves disease. CDR3 regions were amplified by Arm-PCR using iRepertoire HTBI primers to build TCR beta libraries. Using its own MiXCR run on the multiplex PCR reads, TCRdb lists one record per CDR3 protein. The profile covers more than 450,000 distinct CDR3 sequences, with about 16% appearing a single time and 9% to 15% taken by the ten largest. This CDR3 comprises 16 residues. The ends lost 1 base at V and 0 bases at J; junction bases unmatched: 5. Germline V gene sequence: CDR1 SGHAT, CDR2 FQNNGV. Another study also made use of these data, one on T cells in Graves' hyperthyroidism and ophthalmopathy.

The sequencing used peripheral blood mononuclear cells (PBMCs), collected at new diagnosis, from a patient treated with antithyroid drugs. This TCR was sampled from a middle-aged man with Graves disease. The V gene is TRBV11-2, the J gene TRBJ2-7; 8 bases are a match to TRBD2. CDR3 nucleotides: TGTGCCAGCAGCTTAGCGTTCGGGGGGGCCTCCTACGAGCAGTACTTC. Protein: CASSLAFGGASYEQYF.